This entry describes one T cell receptor (beta chain). The data belong to a study of blood T cell repertoires in COVID-19. Study as a whole: Sources were T cells, B-cell-depleted T cells, or PBMCs; the material itself was cDNA or gDNA.

Study processing details: By means of reference gene primer amplification, nucleated cell counts were estimated. Libraries were prepared by immunoSEQ multiplex PCR; TCRdb keeps only in-frame clonotypes and omits some of them. The V and J calls and clone size are taken from that table; D and trimming were inferred from the DNA. The sample yields 300,000 to 350,000 clones, 90% seen once. Enrolment of Seattle patients took place during active infection, and they were followed longitudinally. V shed 3 bases and J shed 0 bases, with 15 bases lying between them. The germline V gene has CDR1 KGHSH and CDR2 LQKENI. This CDR3 contains 16 residues.

The rearrangement uses TRBV18 and TRBJ2-7, with D tentatively TRBD2 (6 bases). This TCR came from a woman aged 25 to 39 with COVID-19, enrolled during active disease. The sequenced sample was peripheral blood. For the CDR3, the DNA is TGTGCCAGCTCACCTTCCATAGCGGCAAGCTCCTACGAGCAGTACTTC. It encodes CASSPSIAASSYEQYF.